What follows is one TCR beta chain and its context. V shed 4 bases and J 2 bases; nucleotides not matched to a gene: 4. This CDR3 has 15 amino acids. Germline-derived CDR1 and CDR2 are SGHDT and YYEEEE. As handled by the study authors: Nucleated cell number was recorded as an estimate derived from reference gene primer amplification. Here immunoSEQ multiplex PCR was the method, and the copy in TCRdb shows in-frame clones only, minus some. D and trimming were read from the DNA, whereas the V and J calls and clone size are those reported in that table. The sample lists some 200,000 clones, about 81% occurring once. This record comes from a study of blood T cell repertoires in COVID-19. For the study at large: The United States, Italy and Spain were the sources of the acute and convalescent COVID-19 samples.

The sample was peripheral blood. The V call is TRBV5-6, the J call TRBJ2-7; the match to TRBD2 covers 12 bases. The receptor was isolated from a man in his thirties or forties with active or convalescent COVID-19. The chain's CDR3 is CASSRRLAGAYEQYF. CDR3 nucleotides: TGTGCCAGCAGCCGTCGACTAGCGGGGGCCTACGAGCAGTACTTC.